This paragraph covers one TCR beta chain sequence. Antigen unknown. These data come from a study of CD8+ T cells in alopecia areata. Study overall: Treated patients were given oral tofacitinib, which was dosed at 5 to 10 mg twice daily. Study results and limitations: A great number of expanded lesional clones endured in scalp and blood during tofacitinib.

Treatment indicated: oral pan-JAK inhibitor, 5-10 mg twice daily. Following RNA extraction, reverse transcription yielded cDNA that acted as the sequencing template. The assay was immunoSEQ multiplex PCR, and TCRdb's table has in-frame clones only and misses some. The sample contains under 200,000 clones, around 60% of which appear only once. V lost 1 base to trimming and J lost 0 bases, with 8 bases between them. The CDR3 runs 15 residues. Per germline, CDR1 SGHRS and CDR2 YFSETQ. Sequences were derived from CD4+ T cells sorted from blood, sampled at week 24, from a patient treated with tofacitinib. The TCR originated in a human donor with alopecia areata. The V and J genes are TRBV5-1 and TRBJ1-5; the D gene is possibly TRBD1 (5 bases). The CDR3: CASSLQGDSNQPQHF. The DNA for the CDR3 is TGCGCCAGCAGCTTGCAGGGAGATAGCAATCAGCCCCAGCATTTT.